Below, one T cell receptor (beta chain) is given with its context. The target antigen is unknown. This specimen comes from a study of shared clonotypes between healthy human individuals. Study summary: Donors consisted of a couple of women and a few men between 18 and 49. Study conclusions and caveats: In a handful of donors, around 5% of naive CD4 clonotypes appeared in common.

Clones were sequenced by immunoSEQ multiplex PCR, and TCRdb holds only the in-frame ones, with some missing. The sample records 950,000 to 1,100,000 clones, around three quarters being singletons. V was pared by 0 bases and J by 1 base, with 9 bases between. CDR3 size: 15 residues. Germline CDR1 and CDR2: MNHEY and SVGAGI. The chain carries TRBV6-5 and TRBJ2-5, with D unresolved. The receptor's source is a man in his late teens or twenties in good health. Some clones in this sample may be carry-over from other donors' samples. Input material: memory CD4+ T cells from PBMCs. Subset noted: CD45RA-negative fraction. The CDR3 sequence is CASSYSGLSQETQYF. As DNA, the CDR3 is TGTGCCAGCAGTTACTCGGGCCTCTCCCAAGAGACCCAGTACTTC.